The table lists the clone carrying this T cell receptor beta chain with many counts. Its antigen is not identified. These data are taken from a study of T-cell reconstitution after alpha-beta-depleted transplantation in children. Preparation of the TCRbeta library involved a method that used unique molecular identifiers. One entry per CDR3 protein results from TCRdb running MiXCR on the PCR reads. The table records approximately 300,000 distinct CDR3 sequences, around 10% of them present only once. Findings and limits, study-wide: A year post-transplant, T-cell counts and diversity derived mostly from newly produced T cells.

Trimming took 1 base from V and 10 from J; bases not matched to a gene: 9. Looked up from germline, CDR1 is SGHKS and CDR2 is YYEKEE (reference sequence). The CDR3 contains 17 residues. V usage is TRBV5-5 and J usage is TRBJ2-1; TRBD2 aligns across 15 bases. This TCR was sampled from a male patient aged 2-10 years who had a stem cell transplant for chronic granulomatous disease, so the T cells may come from the graft donor. The material sequenced was peripheral blood, taken 180 days after TCRalphabeta/CD19-depleted stem cell transplant. The CDR3, as DNA: TGTGCCAGCAGCTTGAGGCCGGGACTAGCGGGAGGAAGAGAGCAGTTCTTC. Translating it yields CASSLRPGLAGGREQFF.